The next 22 T cell receptor beta chains were all read from a single sample in a study of T cell repertoires in cytomegalovirus infection. In TCRdb, the reads were re-called with MiXCR into one record per CDR3 protein. There are nearly 450,000 distinct CDR3 sequences in the sample; roughly 30% occur only once, and roughly 15% lies in the top ten. The sample taken for sequencing was PBMCs. The receptors were sampled from a human donor in good health (CMV status not recorded). Some clones in this sample may be carry-over from other donors' samples.

This clonotype has ten or more counts. This chain joins TRBV6-1 and TRBJ2-1; D gene uncertain. CDR1 MNHNS and CDR2 SASEGT come from the germline V gene. There are 15 residues in the CDR3. Trimming stripped 4 bases from V and 4 bases from J, with 14 bases between. CDR3 in DNA: TGTGCCAGCAGTGTCGGCTTGGGTTTTTACAATGAGCAGTTCTTC. Amino acid sequence: CASSVGLGFYNEQFF.

This clonotype has more than one count but fewer than ten. This chain links TRBV7-3 with TRBJ2-1, with a possible D match to TRBD2 (5 bases). V was trimmed by 5 bases and J by 8 bases, leaving 13 bases between them. Germline V gene sequence: CDR1 SGHTA, CDR2 FQGTGA. The CDR3 covers 13 residues. The CDR3 coding sequence is TGTGCCAGCAGCCCCCTCGGGGAGCATGAGCAGTTCTTC. It specifies CASSPLGEHEQFF.

This clonotype appeared a few times. The rearrangement joins TRBV24-1 to TRBJ1-5; possible D gene TRBD1, 6 bases. CDR1 and CDR2 (germline): KGHDR, SFDVKD. The CDR3 contains 13 residues. The germline V and J ends were trimmed by 9 bases and 0 bases, with 8 bases remaining between them. CDR3 sequence: CATAGASNQPQHF. The CDR3 DNA sequence: TGTGCCACCGCAGGGGCTAGCAATCAGCCCCAGCATTTT.

The chain uses TRBV24-1 and TRBJ1-2; D unresolved. Trimming took off 2 bases at V and 4 bases at J, with 1 base between the two ends. The CDR3 has 11 residues. Germline-derived CDR1 and CDR2 are KGHDR and SFDVKD. Here the CDR3 reads CATSDSYGYTF. The CDR3 region has the DNA TGTGCCACCAGTGATTCCTATGGCTACACCTTC.

The sample holds many counts of this clonotype. V and J are TRBV7-8 and TRBJ1-5, with a weak D call TRBD1 (6 bases). CDR1 and CDR2 (germline): SGHVS, FQNEAQ. This CDR3 comprises 15 residues. V was shortened by 5 bases and J by 3 bases, with 14 bases between the two germline ends. CDR3 sequence reads: CASSSYREYNQPQHF. The CDR3, as DNA: TGTGCCAGCAGCAGCTACAGGGAGTACAATCAGCCCCAGCATTTT.

This clonotype appeared a few times. The rearrangement uses TRBV5-1 and TRBJ1-2; a weak D match, TRBD1 (5 bases). Trimming shortened V by 4 bases and J by 5 bases, and 15 bases separated the two germline ends. There are 14 residues in the CDR3. Germline lookup yields CDR1 SGHRS and CDR2 YFSETQ. This CDR3 reads CASSPGPPDYGYTF. The DNA for the CDR3 is TGCGCCAGCAGCCCGGGACCTCCAGATTATGGCTACACCTTC.

Concerning this clonotype itself: A read error may explain this, as a much larger clone is one base away. The V and J genes are TRBV7-2 and TRBJ2-4, with 9 bases matching TRBD2. Germline values: CDR1 SGHTA, CDR2 FQGNSA. This CDR3 contains 15 residues. Trimming at V came to 5 bases and at J to 4 bases, leaving 6 bases not matched to a gene. The chain's CDR3 is CASSASSGEKNIQYF. Here the CDR3 DNA reads TGTGCCAGCAGCGCGTCTAGCGGGGAGAAAAACATTCAGTACTTC.

This chain joins TRBV6-5 and TRBJ2-3, with D tentatively TRBD2 (5 bases). The V end was cut by 0 bases, the J end by 1 base, with 5 bases between. Germline CDR1 is MNHEY and CDR2 is SVGAGI. The CDR3 covers 14 residues. CDR3 nucleotide sequence: TGTGCCAGCAGTTACTCGCGGGGCACAGATACGCAGTATTTT. Its translation: CASSYSRGTDTQYF.

V usage is TRBV18 and J usage is TRBJ1-1; 9 nucleotides align to TRBD1. This CDR3 spans 15 amino acids. V trimming: 3 bases; J trimming: 4 bases; junction bases outside the gene matches: 6. The germline V gene has CDR1 KGHSH and CDR2 LQKENI. CDR3 in amino acids: CASSPDRGSSTEAFF. The CDR3 nucleotides are TGTGCCAGCTCACCTGACAGGGGGTCGAGCACTGAAGCTTTCTTT.

V is TRBV7-2 and J is TRBJ1-2; D is unclear. There are 15 residues in the CDR3. Trimming cost V 0 bases and J 6 bases, with 14 bases left between them. Germline V lookup: CDR1 SGHTA, CDR2 FQGNSA. The CDR3 is CASSLARMTVNGYTF. In DNA form, the CDR3 reads TGTGCCAGCAGCTTAGCAAGGATGACGGTGAATGGCTACACCTTC.

This clonotype came up many times. The chain links TRBV7-2 to TRBJ2-5; 11 nucleotides match TRBD1. Trimming removed 5 bases from V and 4 bases from J; junction bases left unmatched: 6. The CDR3 is 15 amino acids. Per germline, CDR1 SGHTA and CDR2 FQGNSA. The CDR3, as DNA: TGTGCCAGCAGCCCCGGACAGGGGGCGGGAGAGACCCAGTACTTC. Translated, it gives CASSPGQGAGETQYF.

As concerns this clonotype: This may stem from a read error, because a much larger clone lies one nucleotide away. The J gene is TRBJ2-6, the V gene TRBV7-6; 7 positions agree with TRBD1. The germline gives CDR1 SGHVS, CDR2 FNYEAQ. The CDR3 consists of 15 residues. J lost 2 bases, V lost 6 bases, and 4 bases had no gene match. DNA for the CDR3: TGTGCCAGCAGTAGGGGGCCCACTGGGGCCAACGTCCTGACTTTC. Its translation: CASSRGPTGANVLTF.

The CDR3 DNA sequence: TGTGCCAGTACCCCGGGCGGCCCGGGGTTCTACAATGAGCAGTTCTTC. It translates to CASTPGGPGFYNEQFF. The gene calls are TRBV19 and TRBJ2-1; possible D gene TRBD2, 5 bases. This CDR3 spans 16 amino acids. Per germline, CDR1 LNHDA and CDR2 SQIVND (reference sequence). V lost 7 bases to trimming and J lost 3 bases, with 19 bases between them. Full variable domain (outside the CDR3, taken from reference TRBV19 and TRBJ2-1): DGGITQSPKYLFRKEGQNVTLSCEQNLNHDAMYWYRQDPGQGLRLIYYSQIVNDFQKGDIAEGYSVSREKKESFPLTVTSAQKNPTAFYLCASTPGGPGFYNEQFFGPGTRLTVL.

This clonotype was detected a few times. The chain links TRBV10-3 to TRBJ2-2, with 7 nucleotides matching TRBD1. The CDR3 spans 15 residues. Losses at the gene ends were 4 bases for V and 2 bases for J; bases not matched to a gene: 4. The germline gives CDR1 ENHRY, CDR2 SYGVKD. CDR3 residues: CAISGGQLNTGELFF. The CDR3 DNA reads as TGTGCCATCAGTGGGGGACAGCTAAACACCGGGGAGCTGTTTTTT.

V gene TRBV5-3 combines with J gene TRBJ2-3; either TRBD1 or TRBD2 may supply D (5 bases each). TRBV5-3 is an ORF, with its function uncertain. The V end lost 8 bases, the J end lost 2 bases, and 21 bases lay between the germline ends. The CDR3 sequence is 16 residues long. The CDR3 DNA follows: TGTGCCAGCAGCCCCGGGGATGGTGGGACCACAGATACGCAGTATTTT. This encodes CASSPGDGGTTDTQYF.

The chain uses TRBV7-2 and TRBJ2-5; TRBD1 agrees at 7 bases. J gave up 0 bases and V 2 bases, and 3 bases lay outside the gene matches. This CDR3 has 15 residues. From germline, CDR1 is SGHTA and CDR2 FQGNSA. The CDR3 DNA sequence: TGTGCCAGCAGCTTATACAGGGGTGACCAAGAGACCCAGTACTTC. As protein: CASSLYRGDQETQYF.

This clonotype was seen only a few times. This chain links TRBV5-6 with TRBJ1-1, with TRBD1 identical over 10 bases. V was pared by 4 bases and J by 0 bases, with 3 bases of the junction left unmatched. The CDR3 has 15 residues. Germline V gene data show CDR1 as SGHDT and CDR2 as YYEEEE. CDR3 sequence reads: CASSHGTGVNTEAFF. The CDR3 coding sequence is TGTGCCAGCAGCCACGGGACAGGGGTGAACACTGAAGCTTTCTTT.

The rearrangement joins TRBV11-2 to TRBJ1-2, with 9 nucleotides matching TRBD1. The CDR3 sequence is 14 residues long. V lost 5 bases, J lost 10 bases, and 11 bases stayed unmatched. The germline V gene has CDR1 SGHAT and CDR2 FQNNGV. CDR3 sequence: CASSQIPGQGDYTF. CDR3 DNA: TGTGCCAGCAGCCAAATTCCGGGACAGGGCGACTACACCTTC.

CDR3 in DNA: TGTGCCAGTAGTCCAAGACAGGGGGTTGTGACTGAAGCTTTCTTT. Its translation: CASSPRQGVVTEAFF. The genes are TRBV19 and TRBJ1-1, with TRBD1 identical over 9 bases. The CDR3 is 15 amino acids. In germline, CDR1 is LNHDA, CDR2 SQIVND (reference sequence). V shed 5 bases, J shed 5 bases, and the junction held 9 bases outside the gene matches. Drawing the rest from reference TRBV19 and TRBJ1-1, the complete variable domain is DGGITQSPKYLFRKEGQNVTLSCEQNLNHDAMYWYRQDPGQGLRLIYYSQIVNDFQKGDIAEGYSVSREKKESFPLTVTSAQKNPTAFYLCASSPRQGVVTEAFFGQGTRLTVV.

Details on this clonotype: Relative to the germline gene, one junction end is altered; a read error may explain this. The V and J genes are TRBV6-2 or TRBV6-3 and TRBJ1-1; no definite D call. The CDR3 runs to 13 residues. Looked up from germline, CDR1 is MNHEY and CDR2 is SVGEGT. For the CDR3, the DNA is TGTTCCAGCAGCCGCCTCGCTGGCACTGAAGCTTTCTTT. The encoded protein is CSSSRLAGTEAFF.

This clonotype was seen ten or more times. This chain links TRBV4-1 with TRBJ2-7; D remains unclear. The V end was cut by 0 bases, the J end by 3 bases, with 12 bases between. CDR3 length equals 15 residues. The V gene's germline CDR1 is MGHRA and CDR2 YSYEKL. As DNA, the CDR3 is TGCGCCAGCAGCCAAGATTTGGAAGACCTCTACGAGCAGTACTTC. Its protein product is CASSQDLEDLYEQYF.

The chain combines TRBV6-2 or TRBV6-3 with TRBJ2-1; D is unresolved. The CDR3 sequence is 13 residues long. Trimming removed 10 bases from V and 3 bases from J, with 13 bases in between. Germline V lookup: CDR1 MNHEY, CDR2 SVGEGT. CDR3 loop: CATRLAIYNEQFF. CDR3 nucleotides: TGTGCCACCCGTTTGGCAATCTACAATGAGCAGTTCTTC.